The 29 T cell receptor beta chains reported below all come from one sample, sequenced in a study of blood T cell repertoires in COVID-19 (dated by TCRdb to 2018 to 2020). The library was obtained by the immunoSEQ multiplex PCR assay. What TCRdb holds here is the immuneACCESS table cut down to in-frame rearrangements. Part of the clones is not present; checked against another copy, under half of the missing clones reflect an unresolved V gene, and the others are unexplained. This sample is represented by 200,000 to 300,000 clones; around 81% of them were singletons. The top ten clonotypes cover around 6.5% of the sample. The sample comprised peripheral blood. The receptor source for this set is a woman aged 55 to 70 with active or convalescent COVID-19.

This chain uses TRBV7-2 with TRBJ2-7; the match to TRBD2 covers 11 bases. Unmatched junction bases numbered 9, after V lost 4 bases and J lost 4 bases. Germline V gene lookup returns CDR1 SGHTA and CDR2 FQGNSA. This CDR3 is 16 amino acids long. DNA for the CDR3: TGTGCCAGCAGCTCACCACTAGCGGGAGATGTGTACGAGCAGTACTTC. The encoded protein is CASSSPLAGDVYEQYF.

The CDR3 DNA is TGCGCCAGCAGCTTGGCCCCTGGCGGAGAGTACGAGCAGTACTTC. This translates into CASSLAPGGEYEQYF. This chain joins TRBV5-1 and TRBJ2-7, with D unclear. Per germline, CDR1 SGHRS and CDR2 YFSETQ. CDR3 length equals 15 residues. Trimming shortened V by 0 bases and J by 4 bases, and 14 bases separated the two germline ends.

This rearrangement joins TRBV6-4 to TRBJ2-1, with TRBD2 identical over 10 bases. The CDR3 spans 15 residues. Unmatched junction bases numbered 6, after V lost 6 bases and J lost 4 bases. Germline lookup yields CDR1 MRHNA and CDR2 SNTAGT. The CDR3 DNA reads TGTGCCAGCAGACTTAGCGGGGGGCCGTACAATGAGCAGTTCTTC. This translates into CASRLSGGPYNEQFF.

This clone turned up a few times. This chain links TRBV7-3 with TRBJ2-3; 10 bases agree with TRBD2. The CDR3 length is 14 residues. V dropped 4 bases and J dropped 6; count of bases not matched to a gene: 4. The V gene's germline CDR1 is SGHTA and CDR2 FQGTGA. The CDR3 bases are TGTGCCAGCAGCTCGACTAGCGGGTTGGATACGCAGTATTTT. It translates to CASSSTSGLDTQYF.

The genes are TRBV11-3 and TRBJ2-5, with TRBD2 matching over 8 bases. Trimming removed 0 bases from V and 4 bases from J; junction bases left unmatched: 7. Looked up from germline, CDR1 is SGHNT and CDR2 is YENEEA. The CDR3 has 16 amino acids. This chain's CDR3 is CASSLDARGLAETQYF. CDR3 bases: TGTGCCAGCAGCTTAGACGCTAGAGGACTAGCAGAGACCCAGTACTTC.

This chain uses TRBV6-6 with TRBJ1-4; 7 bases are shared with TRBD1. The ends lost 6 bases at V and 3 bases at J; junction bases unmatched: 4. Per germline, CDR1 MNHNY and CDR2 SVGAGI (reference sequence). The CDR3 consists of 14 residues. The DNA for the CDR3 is TGTGCCAGCAGGATGACAGGGCCTAATGAAAAACTGTTTTTT. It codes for CASRMTGPNEKLFF.

The CDR3 DNA reads TGTGCCAGCAGTCTCCAGGGGCATGAAGCTTTCTTT. It translates to CASSLQGHEAFF. The rearrangement uses TRBV6-5 and TRBJ1-1; D perhaps matches TRBD1 (6 bases). The V gene's germline CDR1 is MNHEY and CDR2 SVGAGI. The CDR3 length is 12 residues. Trimming cost V 5 bases and J 7 bases, with 11 bases left between them.

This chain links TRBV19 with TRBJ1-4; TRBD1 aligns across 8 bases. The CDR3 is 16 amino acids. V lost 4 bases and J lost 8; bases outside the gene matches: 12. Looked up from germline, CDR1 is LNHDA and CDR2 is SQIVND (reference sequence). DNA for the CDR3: TGTGCCAGTAGTACTGCCCGGGACAGGTCTTTCGAAAAACTGTTTTTT. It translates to CASSTARDRSFEKLFF. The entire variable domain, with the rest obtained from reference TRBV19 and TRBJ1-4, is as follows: DGGITQSPKYLFRKEGQNVTLSCEQNLNHDAMYWYRQDPGQGLRLIYYSQIVNDFQKGDIAEGYSVSREKKESFPLTVTSAQKNPTAFYLCASSTARDRSFEKLFFGSGTQLSVL.

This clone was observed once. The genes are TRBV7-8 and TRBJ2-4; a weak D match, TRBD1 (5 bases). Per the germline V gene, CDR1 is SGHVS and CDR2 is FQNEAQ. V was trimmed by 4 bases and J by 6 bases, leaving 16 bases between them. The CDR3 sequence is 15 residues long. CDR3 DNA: TGTGCCAGCAGCTATTCCGACAGATCGAGAAACATTCAGTACTTC. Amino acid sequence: CASSYSDRSRNIQYF. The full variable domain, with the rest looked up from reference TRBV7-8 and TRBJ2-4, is GAGVSQSPRYKVAKRGQDVALRCDPISGHVSLFWYQQALGQGPEFLTYFQNEAQLDKSGLPSDRFFAERPEGSVSTLKIQRTQQEDSAVYLCASSYSDRSRNIQYFGAGTRLSVL.

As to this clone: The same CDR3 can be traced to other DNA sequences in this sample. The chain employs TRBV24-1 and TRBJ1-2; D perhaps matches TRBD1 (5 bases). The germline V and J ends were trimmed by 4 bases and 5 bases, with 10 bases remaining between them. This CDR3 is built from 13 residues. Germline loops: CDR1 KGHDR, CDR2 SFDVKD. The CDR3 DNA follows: TGTGCCACCAGTGACGGACATTTGTATGGCTACACCTTC. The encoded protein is CATSDGHLYGYTF.

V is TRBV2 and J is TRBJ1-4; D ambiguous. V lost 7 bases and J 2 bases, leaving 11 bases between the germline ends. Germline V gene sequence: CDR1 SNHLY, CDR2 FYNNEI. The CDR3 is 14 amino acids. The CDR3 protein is CASTRDGTNEKLFF. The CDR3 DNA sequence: TGTGCCAGCACCAGAGACGGGACTAATGAAAAACTGTTTTTT.

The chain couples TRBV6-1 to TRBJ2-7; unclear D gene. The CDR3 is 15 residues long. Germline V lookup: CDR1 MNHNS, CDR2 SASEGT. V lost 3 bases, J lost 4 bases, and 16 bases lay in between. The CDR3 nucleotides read TGTGCCAGCAGTGAGGTACCGGTTTCTACTTACGAGCAGTACGTC. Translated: CASSEVPVSTYEQYV.

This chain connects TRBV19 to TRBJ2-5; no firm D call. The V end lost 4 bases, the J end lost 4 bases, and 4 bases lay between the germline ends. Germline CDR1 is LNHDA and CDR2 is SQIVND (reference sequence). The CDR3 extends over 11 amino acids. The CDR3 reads CASSTGETQYF. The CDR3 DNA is TGTGCCAGTAGTACGGGAGAGACCCAGTACTTC.

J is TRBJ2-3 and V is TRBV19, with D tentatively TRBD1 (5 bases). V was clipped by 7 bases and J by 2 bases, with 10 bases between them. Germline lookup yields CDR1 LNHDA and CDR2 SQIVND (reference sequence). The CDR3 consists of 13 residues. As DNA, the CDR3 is TGTGCCAGTACCACAGGAACCACAGATACGCAGTATTTT. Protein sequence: CASTTGTTDTQYF.

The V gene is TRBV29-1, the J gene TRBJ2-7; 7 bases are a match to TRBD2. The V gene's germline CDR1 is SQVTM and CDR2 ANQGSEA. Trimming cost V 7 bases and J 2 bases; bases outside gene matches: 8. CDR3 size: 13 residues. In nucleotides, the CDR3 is TGCAGCGCATCCCCTAGCGGTGCCTACGAGCAGTACTTC. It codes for CSASPSGAYEQYF.

The CDR3 DNA sequence: TGTGCCACCAGCAGAGAGGGGTTGGAGGGGCTTGGCTACACCTTC. Translated, it gives CATSREGLEGLGYTF. This chain connects TRBV15 to TRBJ1-2; weak D call: TRBD1 (5 bases). CDR3 length equals 15 residues. V dropped 0 bases and J dropped 7 bases, with 15 bases sitting between them. CDR1 and CDR2 from the germline V gene are LNHNV and YYDKDF (reference sequence).

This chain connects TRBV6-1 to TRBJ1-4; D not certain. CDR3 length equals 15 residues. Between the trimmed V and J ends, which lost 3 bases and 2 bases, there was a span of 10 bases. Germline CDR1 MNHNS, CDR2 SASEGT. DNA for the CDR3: TGTGCCAGCAGTGACAGCCTCGGGACTAATGAAAAACTGTTTTTT. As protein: CASSDSLGTNEKLFF.

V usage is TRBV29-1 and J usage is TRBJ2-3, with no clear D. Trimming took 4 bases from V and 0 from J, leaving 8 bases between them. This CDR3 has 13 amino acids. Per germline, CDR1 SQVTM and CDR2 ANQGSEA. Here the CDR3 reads CSVVRSSTDTQYF. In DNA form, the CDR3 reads TGCAGCGTTGTGCGGTCAAGCACAGATACGCAGTATTTT.

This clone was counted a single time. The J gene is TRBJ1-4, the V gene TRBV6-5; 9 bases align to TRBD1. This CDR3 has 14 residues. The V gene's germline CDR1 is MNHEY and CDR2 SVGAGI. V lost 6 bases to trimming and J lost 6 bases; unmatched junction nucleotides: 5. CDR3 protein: CASSRGTGYEKLFF. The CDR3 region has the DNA TGTGCCAGCAGCCGAGGGACAGGGTATGAAAAACTGTTTTTT.

The CDR3 sequence: CATWGVRVGNTEAFF. Written as DNA, the CDR3 is TGTGCCACCTGGGGGGTGAGGGTGGGGAACACTGAAGCTTTCTTT. This rearrangement joins TRBV19 to TRBJ1-1; a possible D gene is TRBD1 (5 bases). The CDR3 runs to 15 residues. Trimming took 10 bases from V and 1 from J, leaving 19 bases between them. Germline lookup yields CDR1 LNHDA and CDR2 SQIVND (reference sequence).

CDR3 amino acids: CASSLRTGTRNEQFF. Written as DNA, the CDR3 is TGTGCCAGCAGCTTACGGACAGGGACGCGGAATGAGCAGTTCTTC. The J gene is TRBJ2-1, the V gene TRBV7-3, with 8 bases fitting TRBD1. V trimming: 2 bases; J trimming: 7 bases; junction bases outside the gene matches: 7. Germline V gene sequence: CDR1 SGHTA, CDR2 FQGTGA. The CDR3 contains 15 residues.

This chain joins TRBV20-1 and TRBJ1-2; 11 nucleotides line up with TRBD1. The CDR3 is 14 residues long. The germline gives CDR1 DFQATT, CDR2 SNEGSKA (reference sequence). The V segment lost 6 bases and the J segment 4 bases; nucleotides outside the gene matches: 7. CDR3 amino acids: CSASAGTGGYGYTF. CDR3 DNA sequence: TGCAGTGCCAGTGCCGGGACAGGGGGCTATGGCTACACCTTC.

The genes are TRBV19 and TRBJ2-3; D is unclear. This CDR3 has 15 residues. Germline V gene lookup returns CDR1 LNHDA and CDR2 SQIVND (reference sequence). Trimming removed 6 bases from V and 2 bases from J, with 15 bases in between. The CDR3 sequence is CASSQTIRYTDTQYF. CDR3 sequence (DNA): TGTGCCAGTAGCCAGACAATCCGTTACACAGATACGCAGTATTTT.

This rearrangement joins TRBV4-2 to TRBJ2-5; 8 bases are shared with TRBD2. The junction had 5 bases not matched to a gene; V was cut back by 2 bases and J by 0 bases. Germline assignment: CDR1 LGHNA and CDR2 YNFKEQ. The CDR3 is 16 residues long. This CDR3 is CASSQPSGGDQETQYF. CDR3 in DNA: TGTGCCAGCAGCCAACCGTCGGGAGGGGACCAAGAGACCCAGTACTTC.

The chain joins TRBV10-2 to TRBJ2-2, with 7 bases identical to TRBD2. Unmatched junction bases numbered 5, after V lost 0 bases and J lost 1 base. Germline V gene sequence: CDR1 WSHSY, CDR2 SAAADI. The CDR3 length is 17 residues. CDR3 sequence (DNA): TGCGCCAGCAGTGAGTCGAGGTCTAGCGGGAACACCGGGGAGCTGTTTTTT. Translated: CASSESRSSGNTGELFF.

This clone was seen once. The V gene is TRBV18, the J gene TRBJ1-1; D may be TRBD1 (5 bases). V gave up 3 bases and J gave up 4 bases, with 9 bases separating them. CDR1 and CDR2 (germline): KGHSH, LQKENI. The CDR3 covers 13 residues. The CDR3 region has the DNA TGTGCCAGCTCACCCAGGGAGGGCACTGAAGCTTTCTTT. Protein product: CASSPREGTEAFF.

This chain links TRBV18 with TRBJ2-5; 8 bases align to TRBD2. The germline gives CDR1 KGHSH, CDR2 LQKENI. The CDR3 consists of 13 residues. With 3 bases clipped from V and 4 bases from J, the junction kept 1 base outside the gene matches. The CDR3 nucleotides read TGTGCCAGCTCACCCCGGGAGGGAGAGACCCAGTACTTC. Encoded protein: CASSPREGETQYF.

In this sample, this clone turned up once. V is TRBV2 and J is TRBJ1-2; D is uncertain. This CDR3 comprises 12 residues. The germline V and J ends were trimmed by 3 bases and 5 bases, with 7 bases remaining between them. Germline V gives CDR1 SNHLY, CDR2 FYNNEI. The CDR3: CASSDRWYGYTF. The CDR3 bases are TGTGCCAGCAGTGACAGGTGGTATGGCTACACCTTC.

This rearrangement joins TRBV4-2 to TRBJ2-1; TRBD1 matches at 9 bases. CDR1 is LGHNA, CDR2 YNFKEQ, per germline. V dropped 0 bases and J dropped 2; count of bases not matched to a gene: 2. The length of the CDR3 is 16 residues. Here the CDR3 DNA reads TGTGCCAGCAGCCAAGATGGGACAGGGCCCTACAATGAGCAGTTCTTC. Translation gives CASSQDGTGPYNEQFF.